This T cell receptor beta chain originates from a study of shared clonotypes between healthy human individuals. Broader study findings: Enrolling few donors narrowed the genetic and exposure-history diversity that was represented.

This CDR3 is built from 13 residues. CDR1 and CDR2 (germline): GTSNPN, SVGIG (reference sequence). V lost 1 base and J lost 1, with 7 bases in between. The method was immunoSEQ multiplex PCR; TCRdb's version includes in-frame clones alone and lacks a portion of them. The sample includes approximately 460,000 clones, around 77% of them seen just once. To note about this clone: What it binds is unknown.

The rearrangement joins TRBV30 to TRBJ1-1; D not certain. The TCR comes from a woman aged 40 to 50 in good health. Some clones in this sample may be carry-over from other donors' samples. Material for sequencing was PBMCs. CDR3 residues: CAWSARPNTEAFF. DNA for the CDR3: TGTGCCTGGAGTGCCAGACCGAACACTGAAGCTTTCTTT.